This T cell receptor beta chain is from a study of shared clonotypes between healthy human individuals. Worth noting for this clone: Antigen unknown.

The V gene end was trimmed by 5 bases and the J gene end by 0 bases; junction bases not matched to a gene: 7. The CDR3 contains 17 residues. Per the germline V gene, CDR1 is MNHEY and CDR2 is SMNVEV (reference sequence). Study processing details: Owing to the provision of junction-only sequences devoid of quality scores by immunoSEQ, filtering differed. Sequencing used immunoSEQ multiplex PCR; TCRdb keeps in-frame clones, though not all of them. Clone size and the V and J calls come from that table; the DNA yielded D and trimming. The data contain over 800,000 clones, over 90% of them singletons. CD45RO negativity and positive selection for CCR7 defined naive CD8 cells, a population that excluded terminally differentiated effector memory CD45RA+ cells. Broader study findings: Though the depth was large, rarefaction showed that sorted-subset sequencing was incomplete.

The sequence derives from a man younger than 40 in good health. Input material: naive CD8+ T cells sorted from blood. The V gene is TRBV27, the J gene TRBJ2-1; 10 positions match TRBD2. The CDR3 nucleotides are TGTGCCAGCAGTGCTAGCGGGGGACCTAGCTCCTACAATGAGCAGTTCTTC. This codes for CASSASGGPSSYNEQFF.